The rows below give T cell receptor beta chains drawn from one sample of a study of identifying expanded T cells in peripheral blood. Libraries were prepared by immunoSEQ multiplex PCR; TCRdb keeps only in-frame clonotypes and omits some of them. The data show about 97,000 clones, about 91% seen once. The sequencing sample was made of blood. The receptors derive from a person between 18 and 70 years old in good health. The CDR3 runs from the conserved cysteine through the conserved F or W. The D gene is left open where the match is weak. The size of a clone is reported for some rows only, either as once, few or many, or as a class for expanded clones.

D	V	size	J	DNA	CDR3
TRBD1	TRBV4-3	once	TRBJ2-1	TGCGCCAGCAGCCAACGTGGGACAGGGAGGCACAATGAGCAGTTCTTC	CASSQRGTGRHNEQFF
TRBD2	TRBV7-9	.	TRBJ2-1	TGTGCCAGCAGCTGGACTAGCGGGAGTGGCGATGAGCAGTTCTTC	CASSWTSGSGDEQFF
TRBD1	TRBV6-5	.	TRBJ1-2	TGTGCCAGCAGTTGGTCGGGACAGGATCCCTATGGCTACACCTTC	CASSWSGQDPYGYTF
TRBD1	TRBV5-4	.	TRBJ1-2	TGTGCCAGCAGCGTACGGACAGGGGGCTGGGGCTACACCTTC	CASSVRTGGWGYTF
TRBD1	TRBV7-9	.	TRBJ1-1	TGTGCCAGCAGCTTTAGTAAGCGGGACAGGGGGACTGAAGCTTTCTTT	CASSFSKRDRGTEAFF
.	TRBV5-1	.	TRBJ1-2	TGCGCCAGCAGCTTGGCCCCAGGCAGCCCTAGTAACTATGGCTACACCTTC	CASSLAPGSPSNYGYTF
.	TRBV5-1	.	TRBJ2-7	TGCGCCAGCAGCCAGGACAGCCTTTACTCCTACGAGCAGTACTTC	CASSQDSLYSYEQYF
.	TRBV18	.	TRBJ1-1	TGTGCCAGCTCGGATCAGGGGCAGGGAGTTTCCACTGAAGCTTTCTTT	CASSDQGQGVSTEAFF
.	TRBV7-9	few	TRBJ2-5	TGTGCCAGCAGCTTAGCGTCGGGGAGGGAGACCCAGTACTTC	CASSLASGRETQYF
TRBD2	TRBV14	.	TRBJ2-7	TGTGCCAGCATGGTGACGGGGGGGCCTACGAAGCAGTACTTC	CASMVTGGPTKQYF
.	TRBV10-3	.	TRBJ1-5	TGTGCCATCAGTGATGTGGGGGCTGGCAATCAGCCCCAGCATTTT	CAISDVGAGNQPQHF
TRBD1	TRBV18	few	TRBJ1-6	TGTGCCAGCTCAGCCACGACAGGGTACTATAATTCACCCCTCCACTTT	CASSATTGYYNSPLHF
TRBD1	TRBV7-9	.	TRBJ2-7	TGTGCCAGCAGCTTAGGGACAGGGGGCAGGGACGAGCAGTACTTC	CASSLGTGGRDEQYF
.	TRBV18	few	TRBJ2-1	TGTGCCAGCTCACGGGTGTCCGGGGATCCTCTTGGTGAGCAGTTCTTC	CASSRVSGDPLGEQFF
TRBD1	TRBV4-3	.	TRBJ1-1	TGCGCCAGCAGCAAAAGACAGGGGGCGATTACAACTGAAGCTTTCTTT	CASSKRQGAITTEAFF
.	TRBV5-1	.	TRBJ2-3	TGCGCCAGCAGCATAGACCCGCCGGACAGCCACACAGATACGCAGTATTTT	CASSIDPPDSHTDTQYF
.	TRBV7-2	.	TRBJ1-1	TGTGCCAGCAGCACGATGATGAACACTGAAGCTTTCTTT	CASSTMMNTEAFF
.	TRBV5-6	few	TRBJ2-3	TGTGCCAGCAGCTTGACATTGGACCCACGCACAGATACGCAGTATTTT	CASSLTLDPRTDTQYF
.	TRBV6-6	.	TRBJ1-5	TGTGCCAGCAGCCAGGGTTACAATCAGCCCCAGCATTTT	CASSQGYNQPQHF
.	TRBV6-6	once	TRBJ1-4	TGTGCCAGCCTACGGGGGGCGGGTAATGAAAAACTGTTTTTT	CASLRGAGNEKLFF
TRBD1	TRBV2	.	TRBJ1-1	TGTGCCAGCAGCAGACAGGGGCCGAACACTGAAGCTTTCTTT	CASSRQGPNTEAFF
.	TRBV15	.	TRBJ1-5	TGTGCCACCAGCATCTCCGGGTATGTTCAGCCCCAGCATTTT	CATSISGYVQPQHF
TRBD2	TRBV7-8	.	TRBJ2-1	TGTGCCAGTCGGACTAGTGGACACAATGAGCAGTTCTTC	CASRTSGHNEQFF
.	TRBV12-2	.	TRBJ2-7	TGTGCAAGTCTCCCAATGAGTCAGGGGCCCGAGCAGTACTTC	CASLPMSQGPEQYF
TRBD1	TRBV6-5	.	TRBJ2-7	TGTGCCAGCAGGGGGAATCAGGACAGGGGATACGAGCAGTACTTC	CASRGNQDRGYEQYF
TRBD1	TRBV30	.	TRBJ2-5	TGTGCCTGGAGTGAGACAGGGGGCCCCGAGACCCAGTACTTC	CAWSETGGPETQYF
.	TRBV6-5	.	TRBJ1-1	TGTGCCAGCAGCTCTCCGACGGGCGAAGCTTTCTTT	CASSSPTGEAFF
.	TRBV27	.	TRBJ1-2	TGTGCCAGCAGTTTATCCGCACATGGCCCCTATGGCTACACCTTC	CASSLSAHGPYGYTF
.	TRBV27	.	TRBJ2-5	TGTGCCAGCAGTTTATTTGGGGGCCTTATTGAGACCCAGTACTTC	CASSLFGGLIETQYF
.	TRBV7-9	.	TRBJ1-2	TGTGCCAGCAGCTTACTTCCGTATGGCTACACCTTC	CASSLLPYGYTF
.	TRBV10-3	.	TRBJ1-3	TGTGCCATCAGTCCTCGGGGGACCGAAAACACCATATATTTT	CAISPRGTENTIYF
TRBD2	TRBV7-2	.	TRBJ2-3	TGTGCCAGCAGCTTAACTAGCGGGGGGGCGTCAGATACGCAGTATTTT	CASSLTSGGASDTQYF
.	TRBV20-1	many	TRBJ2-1	TGCAGTGCGGGAGTCTACAATGAGCAGTTCTTC	CSAGVYNEQFF
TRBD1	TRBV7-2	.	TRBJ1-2	TGTGCCAGCAGCTTAACCGGGACAGGGACGAAAGGCTACACCTTC	CASSLTGTGTKGYTF
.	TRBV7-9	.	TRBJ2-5	TGTGCCAGCAGCTTAGGGTCAGAAGAGACCCAGTACTTC	CASSLGSEETQYF
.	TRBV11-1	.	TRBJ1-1	TGTGCCAGCAGCTTCCGTTGGAACACTGAAGCTTTCTTT	CASSFRWNTEAFF
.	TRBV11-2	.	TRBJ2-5	TGTGCCAGCAGTACGACCGGGACACCGCTATCCCAAGAGACCCAGTACTTC	CASSTTGTPLSQETQYF
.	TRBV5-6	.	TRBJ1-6	TGTGCCAGCAGCTGGGGCCGCGGGGGAAATTCACCCCTCCACTTT	CASSWGRGGNSPLHF
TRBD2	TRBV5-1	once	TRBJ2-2	TGCGCCAGCAGCTTGAACGGGAGGGCCGGGACCGGGGAGCTGTTTTTT	CASSLNGRAGTGELFF
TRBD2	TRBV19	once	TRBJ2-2	TGTGCCAGTAGTATACTAGCGGGGGGAACCGGGGAGCTGTTTTTT	CASSILAGGTGELFF